The clone carrying this T cell receptor beta chain came up many times. Antigen specificity is unknown. These data originate in a study of T cells in Graves' hyperthyroidism and ophthalmopathy. Regarding the study as a whole: Before onset, by a median of around six months, the model predicted ophthalmopathy.

The CDR3 runs 14 residues. Germline CDR1 is DFQATT and CDR2 is SNEGSKA (reference sequence). Trimming took 6 bases from V and 6 from J, leaving 21 bases between them. TCR beta CDR3 sequences were amplified from RNA transcripts. The HTBI primer set drove a first-round RT-PCR of the TCR CDR3. TCRdb re-called the multiplex PCR reads through MiXCR, storing one row per CDR3 protein. The sample has fewer than 450,000 distinct CDR3 sequences, over 12% seen once. The rearrangement links TRBV20-1 to TRBJ2-7; tentative D call: TRBD1 (5 bases). Sequenced: blood. The source of this sequence is a woman in her sixties or seventies with Graves' ophthalmopathy. CDR3 nucleotide sequence: TGCAGTGCCTTCCCCAGGGTGGGGTTCTCCGAGCAGTACTTC. This gives the protein CSAFPRVGFSEQYF.